These 2 T cell receptor beta chains were sequenced from one sample in a study of blood T cell repertoires in COVID-19 (dated by TCRdb to the early 2020s). Preparation of the library involved the immunoSEQ multiplex PCR assay. The source is immuneACCESS, and TCRdb retained only in-frame sequences with V and J called. Part of the clones is not carried over; for the studies checked, unresolved V genes explain less than half of this, and the remainder is unexplained. For this sample the table gives approximately 230,000 clones, of which 80% to 90% were detected only once. Of the sample, over 2% is held by the ten largest clones. Sequenced: peripheral blood. These receptors all stem from a man aged 30 to 39 who had recovered from COVID-19.

The chain combines TRBV7-6 with TRBJ2-2; 10 positions match TRBD2. The junction had 9 bases not matched to a gene; V was cut back by 2 bases and J by 6 bases. This CDR3 region has 17 residues. Germline V gene data show CDR1 as SGHVS and CDR2 as FNYEAQ. CDR3 amino acids: CASSLYGRTSGSGELFF. The CDR3 bases are TGTGCCAGCAGCTTATATGGGCGGACTAGCGGTTCCGGGGAGCTGTTTTTT.

The rearrangement uses TRBV30 and TRBJ1-5; D gene uncertain. The V gene lost 2 bases and the J gene lost 5 bases, with 10 bases spanning the gap. Germline-derived CDR1 and CDR2 are GTSNPN and SVGIG (reference sequence). The CDR3 consists of 13 residues. CDR3 in amino acids: CAWSFPQDQPQHF. CDR3 DNA sequence: TGTGCCTGGAGTTTTCCTCAGGATCAGCCCCAGCATTTT. Variable domain in full (rest from reference TRBV30 and TRBJ1-5): SQTIHQWPATLVQPVGSPLSLECTVEGTSNPNLYWYRQAAGRGLQLLFYSVGIGQISSEVPQNLSASRPQDRQFILSSKKLLLSDSGFYLCAWSFPQDQPQHFGDGTRLSIL.